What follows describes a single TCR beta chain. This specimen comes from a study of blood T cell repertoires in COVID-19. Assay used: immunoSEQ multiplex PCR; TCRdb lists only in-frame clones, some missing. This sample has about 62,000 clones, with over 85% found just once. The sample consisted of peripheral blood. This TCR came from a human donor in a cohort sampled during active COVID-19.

The CDR3 protein is CASGGAAGGAYEQYF. As DNA, the CDR3 is TGTGCCAGCGGAGGAGCGGCAGGAGGGGCCTACGAGCAGTACTTC. The V gene is TRBV28, the J gene TRBJ2-7; D might be TRBD2 (6 bases). CDR1 and CDR2 (germline): MDHEN, SYDVKM. This CDR3 is 15 amino acids long. Trimming pared 8 bases from V and 2 bases from J, leaving 19 bases between.